These 3 T cell receptor beta chains were all obtained from the same sample, sequenced in a study of T cell responses to AZD1222 COVID-19 vaccine. Profiled with immunoSEQ multiplex PCR; TCRdb holds only in-frame clones, not every one. The sample has 150,000 to 200,000 clones; 80% to 90% are singletons. The source was peripheral blood, collected on day 0 of AZD1222 vaccination. These receptor sequences come from an adult in good health.

The gene calls are TRBV5-6 and TRBJ2-3, with D unresolved. Deletions cut 5 bases from V and 1 base from J, with 14 bases between. The CDR3 spans 15 residues. Per germline, CDR1 SGHDT and CDR2 YYEEEE. The CDR3 DNA is TGTGCCAGCAGTCCCGTCCGGCGGCGCACAGATACGCAGTATTTT. It codes for CASSPVRRRTDTQYF.

V is TRBV28 and J is TRBJ1-6; TRBD1 is a possible D gene (5 bases). Germline V gene data show CDR1 as MDHEN and CDR2 as SYDVKM. CDR3 length: 13 residues. V dropped 4 bases and J dropped 7 bases, with 8 bases sitting between them. CDR3 DNA: TGTGCCAGCAGTTCCCAGGGAAATTCACCCCTCCACTTT. It yields the protein CASSSQGNSPLHF.

The V gene is TRBV7-2, the J gene TRBJ2-4, with D perhaps TRBD2 (7 bases). Germline V gene lookup returns CDR1 SGHTA and CDR2 FQGNSA. The CDR3 runs 14 residues. Deletions cut 5 bases from V and 9 bases from J, with 17 bases between. The CDR3 reads CASSQRGGGTIQYF. CDR3 bases: TGTGCCAGCAGCCAGAGGGGAGGGGGAACCATTCAGTACTTC.